This TCR beta chain was captured by sequencing in a study of T cells in Graves' hyperthyroidism and ophthalmopathy. CDR1 MNHEY and CDR2 SVGAGI come from the germline V gene. This CDR3 contains 14 residues. V lost 2 bases and J 4 bases, leaving 9 bases between the germline ends. Amplification targeted TCR beta CDR3 regions from RNA transcripts. First-round RT-PCR with HTBI primers amplified the TCR CDR3 region. TCRdb re-called the multiplex PCR reads through MiXCR, storing one row per CDR3 protein. The sample holds a few hundred thousand distinct CDR3 sequences, approximately 15% seen once. Together with thyroid ultrasound, orbital computed tomography, serum thyroxine and TRAb, clinical symptoms were used for diagnoses.

The source material was blood. This TCR was recovered from a woman in her 30s with Graves' hyperthyroidism. This chain connects TRBV6-5 to TRBJ1-3; D unresolved. The CDR3 is CASSYGKGGNTIYF. CDR3 nucleotide sequence: TGTGCCAGCAGTTACGGCAAGGGCGGAAACACCATATATTTT.